This is a list of T cell receptor beta chains from one sample in a study of T cells and Merkel cell carcinoma outcomes. The repertoire was sequenced with immunoSEQ multiplex PCR; TCRdb's copy has only in-frame clones and lacks some. This table holds a few thousand clones, roughly 84% found once. The material sequenced was tumor tissue from Merkel cell carcinoma. These receptors were collected from a human donor with Merkel cell carcinoma. Both conserved end residues are trimmed from each CDR3. Clone size, where shown, is once, few, many, or a class for clones that have expanded.

large	TRBV28	TRBJ2-2	ASSFPGGGSNTGELF
NA	TRBV7-8	TRBJ2-1	ASSVAGAGEQF
NA	TRBV7-6	TRBJ1-5	ASSSDPLNQPQH
NA	TRBV7-3	TRBJ2-1	ASSQEREGEQF
NA	TRBV7-7	TRBJ2-7	ASSLSEGAEQY
NA	TRBV29-1	TRBJ2-7	SVVETTYEQY
NA	TRBV6-1	TRBJ2-3	ASSEAGGTDTQY
NA	TRBV7-6	TRBJ1-1	ASSLDLRGEAF
NA	TRBV10-2	TRBJ2-3	ASSDTGGRADTQY
NA	TRBV5-1	TRBJ2-7	ASSLAGYTDLYEQY
NA	TRBV5-4	TRBJ2-1	ASSFALAGGPRDKQF
NA	TRBV5-4	TRBJ2-3	ASSLWTGRTDTQY
NA	TRBV12-5	TRBJ2-4	ARGDSAKNIQY
once	TRBV28	TRBJ2-3	ASSLAGGADTQY
NA	TRBV5-8	TRBJ1-2	ASSLDQYGYT
NA	TRBV19	TRBJ2-3	ASSSRLADDPTRPDTQY
NA	TRBV10-2	TRBJ1-6	ASSEGGRVSPLH
NA	TRBV5-6	TRBJ1-5	ASSWRGNAWNQPQH
NA	TRBV29-1	TRBJ1-4	SVEEGEKLF
once	TRBV18	TRBJ1-1	ASSPPWNTEAF
NA	TRBV27	TRBJ2-1	ASSVGLAGYEQF
NA	TRBV2	TRBJ2-7	ASSAGGQGAHEQY
NA	TRBV9	TRBJ2-1	ASSSAYTSGGNNEQF
NA	TRBV30	TRBJ1-2	AWTQGTGYT
NA	TRBV4-1	TRBJ2-7	ARYGTDPKEQY
NA	TRBV7-3	TRBJ2-3	ASSLRRSGTDTQY
NA	TRBV5-1	NA	ASSLGLRLESYEQY
NA	TRBV9	TRBJ2-1	ASSVQSSYNEQF
NA	TRBV15	TRBJ1-2	ATSRDERSGGIYYGYT
NA	TRBV28	TRBJ1-2	ASSMTSRSYGYT
NA	TRBV18	TRBJ1-5	ASSQAVGTHSNQPQH
NA	TRBV5-1	TRBJ1-3	ASSLEFRAGLY
NA	TRBV5-1	TRBJ1-1	ASSLGGAGNTEAF
once	TRBV7-9	TRBJ1-1	ASSFPGPTEAF
NA	TRBV21-1	TRBJ1-3	ASSKRRGNTIY
once	TRBV19	TRBJ2-2	ASTRLRGQGSRELF
NA	TRBV9	TRBJ1-2	ASNRDGQPNYGYT
NA	TRBV18	TRBJ2-5	ASSPSQETQY
NA	TRBV10-3	TRBJ2-7	AISGGRGSSYEQY
NA	TRBV5-1	TRBJ1-1	ASSFDPRSTEAF
once	TRBV2	TRBJ1-2	ASSGEAPGGYT
NA	TRBV5-6	TRBJ2-5	ASSRGSGVSQETQY
NA	TRBV25-1	TRBJ2-3	ASSEVGLAGVKTQY
NA	TRBV7-9	TRBJ1-2	ASSLVSSGYT
NA	TRBV5-1	TRBJ2-7	ASSPGGSGVSYEQY
NA	TRBV5-1	TRBJ2-3	ASTLRGGGMLTTDTQY
few	TRBV5-1	TRBJ2-3	ASSFQTGSTDTQY
NA	TRBV11-2	TRBJ2-2	ASTLAGGPNGELF